This entry lists 17 T cell receptor beta chains sequenced from one sample in a study of blood T cell repertoires in COVID-19. Profiling relied on immunoSEQ multiplex PCR, and the TCRdb table lists in-frame clones only, not all of them. The sample includes approximately 75,000 clones, approximately 79% seen only once; the top ten take just over 2.5%. Sequencing was performed on peripheral blood. These receptors originate from a human donor with acute or convalescent COVID-19. The donor label of this sample is uncertain.

This clone has more than one count but fewer than ten. J is TRBJ2-1 and V is TRBV9, with 9 bases aligning to TRBD2. J lost 7 bases, V lost 4 bases, and 12 bases had no gene match. The germline V gene encodes CDR1 SGDLS and CDR2 YYNGEE. CDR3 size: 16 residues. CDR3 sequence (DNA): TGTGCCAGCAGCTCCCCGCAGGCGGGAGGGCGAAATGAGCAGTTCTTC. Protein: CASSSPQAGGRNEQFF.

This chain joins TRBV4-1 and TRBJ1-5; tentatively, D is TRBD1 (6 bases). Trimming took off 1 base at V and 7 bases at J, with 14 bases between the two ends. The CDR3 runs to 15 residues. Germline V CDR1 and CDR2: MGHRA, YSYEKL. CDR3 residues: CASSQVAGGRQPQHF. In nucleotides, the CDR3 is TGCGCCAGCAGCCAAGTAGCGGGGGGCCGGCAGCCCCAGCATTTT.

This clone was observed a handful of times. This sequence joins TRBV4-1 and TRBJ2-2; TRBD1 is a possible D gene (6 bases). Germline V gene sequence: CDR1 MGHRA, CDR2 YSYEKL. CDR3 length: 15 residues. The V end lost 4 bases, the J end lost 1 base, and 10 bases lay between the germline ends. The CDR3: CASSPTGRNTGELFF. The CDR3 bases are TGCGCCAGCAGCCCCACAGGGAGGAACACCGGGGAGCTGTTTTTT.

This clone showed up just a few times. A junction end diverges from the germline sequence, so it may reflect a read error. The chain has TRBV3-1 (or the pseudogene TRBV3-2) and TRBJ1-2, with 7 bases matching TRBD1. The germline V gene has CDR1 LGHDT and CDR2 YNNKEL (reference sequence). This CDR3 spans 13 amino acids. The CDR3 reads CASSQDLQGGWGF. CDR3 DNA sequence: TGTGCCAGCAGCCAAGATCTGCAGGGGGGTTGGGGTTTC.

This clone has a handful of counts. The rearrangement joins TRBV2 to TRBJ1-3, with a tentative D call TRBD1 (5 bases). Germline V CDR1 and CDR2: SNHLY, FYNNEI. Trimming shortened V by 3 bases and J by 4 bases, and 13 bases separated the two germline ends. The length of the CDR3 is 15 residues. The DNA for the CDR3 is TGTGCCAGCAGTGATGATGGGGACTCAGGAAACACCATATATTTT. It encodes CASSDDGDSGNTIYF.

This clone came up a few times. The chain has TRBV7-2 and TRBJ1-2; D is perhaps TRBD1 (6 bases). V gave up 5 bases and J gave up 7 bases, with 8 bases separating them. The CDR3 has 11 amino acids. The germline CDR1 and CDR2 sequences are SGHTA and FQGNSA. This chain's CDR3 is CASSNRVGYTF. In nucleotides, the CDR3 is TGTGCCAGCAGCAACAGGGTTGGCTACACCTTC.

The count of this clone is one. The chain recombines TRBV5-1 with TRBJ2-3; D gene ambiguous. The CDR3 consists of 14 residues. Trimming took 0 bases from V and 2 from J, leaving 7 bases between them. Germline CDR1 is SGHRS and CDR2 is YFSETQ. The CDR3 DNA reads as TGCGCCAGCAGCTTGGGACATACCACAGATACGCAGTATTTT. Translation: CASSLGHTTDTQYF.

The genes are TRBV11-2 and TRBJ1-2, with D hard to call. Trimming left V 4 bases short and J 5 bases short, with 14 bases between. CDR1 SGHAT and CDR2 FQNNGV come from the germline V gene. CDR3 length: 14 residues. This CDR3 is CASSSPPEVYGYTF. The CDR3 DNA reads TGTGCCAGCAGCTCTCCCCCAGAGGTTTATGGCTACACCTTC.

This clone turned up a few times. The chain joins TRBV5-4 to TRBJ2-1, with 8 nucleotides matching TRBD2. The germline V gene has CDR1 SGHNT and CDR2 YYREEE (reference sequence). This CDR3 has 15 amino acids. Losses at the gene ends were 4 bases for V and 0 bases for J; bases not matched to a gene: 3. The CDR3 reads CASSATSGSYNEQFF. CDR3 in DNA: TGTGCCAGCAGCGCTACTAGCGGCTCCTACAATGAGCAGTTCTTC. The full variable domain, its missing parts supplied by reference TRBV5-4 and TRBJ2-1, is ETGVTQSPTHLIKTRGQQVTLRCSSQSGHNTVSWYQQALGQGPQFIFQYYREEENGRGNFPPRFSGLQFPNYSSELNVNALELDDSALYLCASSATSGSYNEQFFGPGTRLTVL.

This clone has a single count. The V and J genes are TRBV9 and TRBJ1-4; D ambiguous. The CDR3 covers 19 residues. The germline gives CDR1 SGDLS, CDR2 YYNGEE. Trimming took off 0 bases at V and 8 bases at J, with 26 bases between the two ends. Here the CDR3 reads CASSVARILMSQEREKLFF. CDR3 in DNA: TGTGCCAGCAGCGTAGCACGAATACTTATGAGCCAAGAGAGGGAAAAACTGTTTTTT.

This chain uses TRBV11-2 with TRBJ2-7, with D unclear. CDR1 is SGHAT, CDR2 FQNNGV, per germline. The CDR3 runs 10 residues. The germline V and J ends were trimmed by 8 bases and 5 bases, with 7 bases remaining between them. The CDR3 sequence is CASGHNEQYF. The CDR3, as DNA: TGTGCCAGCGGCCACAACGAGCAGTACTTC.

CDR3 protein: CASTQGGINYGYTF. CDR3 bases: TGTGCCAGCACCCAGGGGGGTATTAACTATGGCTACACCTTC. The chain combines TRBV3-1 (or the pseudogene TRBV3-2) with TRBJ1-2; 7 bases agree with TRBD1. V shed 7 bases and J 1 base; nucleotides not matched to a gene: 6. Germline-derived CDR1 and CDR2 are LGHDT and YNNKEL (reference sequence). This CDR3 has 14 amino acids.

This clone was seen only a few times. The rearrangement joins TRBV9 to TRBJ1-4, with TRBD1 matching 12 bases. The trim removed 3 bases at V and 8 bases at J, leaving 8 bases unmatched. The CDR3 loop spans 16 amino acids. Germline assignment: CDR1 SGDLS and CDR2 YYNGEE. In nucleotides, the CDR3 is TGTGCCAGCAGCGGCGGGACAGGGGGCATGGGGGAAAAACTGTTTTTT. Its protein is CASSGGTGGMGEKLFF. Variable domain in full (rest from reference TRBV9 and TRBJ1-4): DSGVTQTPKHLITATGQRVTLRCSPRSGDLSVYWYQQSLDQGLQFLIQYYNGEERAKGNILERFSAQQFPDLHSELNLSSLELGDSALYFCASSGGTGGMGEKLFFGSGTQLSVL.

The rearrangement joins TRBV10-3 to TRBJ1-6; tentative D call: TRBD1 (5 bases). The CDR3 is 14 residues long. V gave up 8 bases and J gave up 4 bases, with 12 bases separating them. The germline CDR1 and CDR2 sequences are ENHRY and SYGVKD. The CDR3 bases are TGTGCCATCCGCTCGGACACTTATAATTCACCCCTCCACTTT. Translating gives CAIRSDTYNSPLHF.

The chain combines TRBV18 with TRBJ1-1, with D possibly TRBD1 on 5 matching bases. The germline V gene encodes CDR1 KGHSH and CDR2 LQKENI. There are 13 residues in the CDR3. Between the trimmed V and J ends, which lost 6 bases and 0 bases, there was a span of 8 bases. The CDR3 reads CASSQTVNTEAFF. The CDR3 bases are TGTGCCAGCTCCCAGACAGTGAACACTGAAGCTTTCTTT.

The gene calls are TRBV20-1 and TRBJ2-1; 9 bases are shared with TRBD2. Unmatched junction bases numbered 18, after V lost 3 bases and J lost 0 bases. This CDR3 has 20 residues. Germline values: CDR1 DFQATT, CDR2 SNEGSKA (reference sequence). The CDR3 loop is CSASLSVWLAGLSSYNEQFF. The CDR3 DNA is TGCAGTGCTAGTTTATCGGTGTGGCTAGCGGGATTGAGCTCCTACAATGAGCAGTTCTTC.

This clone was seen only once. This sequence joins TRBV5-1 and TRBJ2-3, with TRBD1 matching over 8 bases. With 2 bases clipped from V and 2 bases from J, the junction kept 7 bases outside the gene matches. CDR1 and CDR2 (germline): SGHRS, YFSETQ. CDR3 length: 16 amino acids. The DNA of the CDR3 is TGCGCCAGCAGCTTAGGAGGCCAGGGGGCCACAGATACGCAGTATTTT. It specifies CASSLGGQGATDTQYF.